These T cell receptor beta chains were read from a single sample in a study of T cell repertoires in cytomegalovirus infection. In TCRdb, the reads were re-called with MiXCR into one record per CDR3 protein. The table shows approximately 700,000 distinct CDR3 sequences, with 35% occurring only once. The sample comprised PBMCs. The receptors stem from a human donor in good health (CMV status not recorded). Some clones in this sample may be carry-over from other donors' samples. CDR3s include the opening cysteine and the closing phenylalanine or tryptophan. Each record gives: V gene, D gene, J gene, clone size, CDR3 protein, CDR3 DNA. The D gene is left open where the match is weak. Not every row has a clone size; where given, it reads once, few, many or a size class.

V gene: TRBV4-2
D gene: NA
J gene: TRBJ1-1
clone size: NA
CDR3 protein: CASSQGLLGTNTEAFF
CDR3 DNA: TGTGCCAGCAGCCAAGGTCTCTTGGGCACTAACACTGAAGCTTTCTTT

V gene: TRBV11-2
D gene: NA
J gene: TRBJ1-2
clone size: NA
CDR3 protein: CASSLGSFPGYTF
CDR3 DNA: TGTGCCAGCAGCTTAGGCTCCTTCCCAGGCTACACCTTC

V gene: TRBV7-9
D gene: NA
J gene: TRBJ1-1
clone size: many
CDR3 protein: CASSEPRTGMNTEAFF
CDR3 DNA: TGTGCCAGCAGCGAACCTCGGACTGGTATGAACACTGAAGCTTTCTTT

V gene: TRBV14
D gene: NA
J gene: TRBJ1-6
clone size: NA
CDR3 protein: CASSQGKGNGSPLHF
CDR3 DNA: TGTGCCAGCAGCCAAGGAAAAGGGAATGGTTCACCCCTCCACTTT

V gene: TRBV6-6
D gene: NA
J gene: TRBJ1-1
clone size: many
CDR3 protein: CASSYSKNTEAFF
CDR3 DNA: TGTGCCAGCAGTTACTCGAAGAACACTGAAGCTTTCTTT

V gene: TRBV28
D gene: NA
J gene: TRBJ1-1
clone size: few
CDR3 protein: CASSLPTAGNTEAFF
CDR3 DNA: TGTGCCAGCAGTTTACCGACGGCGGGAAACACTGAAGCTTTCTTT

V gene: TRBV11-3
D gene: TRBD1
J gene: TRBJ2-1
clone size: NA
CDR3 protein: CASSPRTGGTSYNEQFF
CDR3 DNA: TGTGCCAGCAGCCCGAGAACAGGGGGAACGTCCTACAATGAGCAGTTCTTC

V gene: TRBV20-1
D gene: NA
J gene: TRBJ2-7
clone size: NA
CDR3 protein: CSGSGPQKTYEQYF
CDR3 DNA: TGCAGCGGGAGCGGACCTCAGAAAACATACGAGCAGTACTTC

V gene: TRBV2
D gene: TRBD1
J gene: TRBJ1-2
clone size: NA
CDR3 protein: CANRGGYTF
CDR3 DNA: TGTGCCAACAGGGGTGGCTACACCTTC

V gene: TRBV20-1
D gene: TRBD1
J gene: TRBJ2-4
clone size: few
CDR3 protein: CSARPGQGSNIQYF
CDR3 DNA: TGCAGTGCTAGACCGGGACAGGGTAGTAACATTCAGTACTTC

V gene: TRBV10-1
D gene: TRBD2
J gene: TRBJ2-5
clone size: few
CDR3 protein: CASSESGTSGQETQYF
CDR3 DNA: TGCGCCAGCAGTGAGTCTGGGACTAGCGGACAAGAGACCCAGTACTTC

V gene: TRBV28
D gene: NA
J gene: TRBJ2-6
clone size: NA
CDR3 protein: CASSSPGPGANVLTF
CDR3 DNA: TGTGCCAGCAGTTCACCAGGGCCCGGGGCCAACGTCCTGACTTTC

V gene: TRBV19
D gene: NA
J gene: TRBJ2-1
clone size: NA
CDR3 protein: CASSRDPLNEQFF
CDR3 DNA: TGTGCCAGTAGTAGGGACCCCTTGAATGAGCAGTTCTTC

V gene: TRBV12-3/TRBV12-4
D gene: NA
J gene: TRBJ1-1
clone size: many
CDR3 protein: CASTRALRLSMNTEAFF
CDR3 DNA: TGTGCCAGCACCCGGGCCCTCCGTCTGAGCATGAACACTGAAGCTTTCTTT

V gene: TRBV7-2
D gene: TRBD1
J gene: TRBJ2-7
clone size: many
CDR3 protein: CASSIGTGGYEQYF
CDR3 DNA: TGTGCCAGCAGCATCGGGACAGGGGGGTACGAGCAGTACTTC

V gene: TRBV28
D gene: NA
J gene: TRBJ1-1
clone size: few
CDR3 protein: CASSVARLAFF
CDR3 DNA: TGTGCCAGCAGCGTGGCCCGTTTGGCTTTCTTT

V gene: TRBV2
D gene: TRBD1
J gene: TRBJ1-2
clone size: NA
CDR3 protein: CASSEPPIDRAGGYTF
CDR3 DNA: TGTGCCAGCAGTGAACCCCCGATTGACAGGGCCGGTGGCTACACCTTC

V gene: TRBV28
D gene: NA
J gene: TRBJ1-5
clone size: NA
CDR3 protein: CASSYGGWGPQHF
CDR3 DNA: TGTGCCAGCAGTTACGGTGGGTGGGGGCCCCAGCATTTT